A single sample is the source of the 15 T cell receptor beta chains below, sequenced in a study of blood T cell repertoires in COVID-19. Data came from immunoSEQ multiplex PCR; TCRdb stores just in-frame clones and leaves some out. The repertoire holds some 200,000 clones, with around 80% as singletons. The specimen was peripheral blood. The origin of the receptors is a woman aged 25-40 years with COVID-19, enrolled during active disease.

The chain employs TRBV7-9 and TRBJ2-6; no firm D call. Germline V gene lookup returns CDR1 SEHNR and CDR2 FQNEAQ (reference sequence). V lost 0 bases and J 0 bases, leaving 3 bases between the germline ends. CDR3 length equals 15 residues. CDR3 nucleotides: TGTGCCAGCAGCTTAGCCGGCTCTGGGGCCAACGTCCTGACTTTC. This encodes CASSLAGSGANVLTF. The full variable domain, its missing parts supplied by reference TRBV7-9 and TRBJ2-6, is DTGVSQNPRHKITKRGQNVTFRCDPISEHNRLYWYRQTLGQGPEFLTYFQNEAQLEKSRLLSDRFSAERPKGSFSTLEIQRTEQGDSAMYLCASSLAGSGANVLTFGAGSRLTVL.

The chain employs TRBV19 and TRBJ1-1, with 8 positions matching TRBD1. The CDR3 is 17 amino acids. Germline lookup yields CDR1 LNHDA and CDR2 SQIVND (reference sequence). V gave up 4 bases and J gave up 1 base; unmatched junction bases: 11. The CDR3 region has the DNA TGTGCCAGTAGTAATCGAAGGCAGGGGGCTGCGAACACTGAAGCTTTCTTT. Its translation is CASSNRRQGAANTEAFF. Complete variable domain (other parts from reference TRBV19 and TRBJ1-1): DGGITQSPKYLFRKEGQNVTLSCEQNLNHDAMYWYRQDPGQGLRLIYYSQIVNDFQKGDIAEGYSVSREKKESFPLTVTSAQKNPTAFYLCASSNRRQGAANTEAFFGQGTRLTVV.

This clone occurred once. The chain joins TRBV30 to TRBJ2-7; D is uncertain. The V and J ends lost 1 base and 3 bases respectively, with 13 bases between them. Germline lookup yields CDR1 GTSNPN and CDR2 SVGIG (reference sequence). The CDR3 consists of 14 residues. CDR3 nucleotide sequence: TGTGCCTGGAGTGCAGGTCAGGTCCTCTACGAGCAGTACTTC. Its translation is CAWSAGQVLYEQYF.

The chain has TRBV27 and TRBJ2-2, with TRBD2 matching over 8 bases. The CDR3 loop spans 15 amino acids. V dropped 6 bases and J dropped 4; count of bases not matched to a gene: 7. CDR1 is MNHEY, CDR2 SMNVEV, per germline (reference sequence). The CDR3 here is CASRKLAGPTGELFF. CDR3 DNA sequence: TGTGCCAGCAGGAAGTTAGCGGGACCCACCGGGGAGCTGTTTTTT.

The rearrangement joins TRBV6-4 to TRBJ2-3; 9 bases line up with TRBD2. The ends lost 5 bases at V and 0 bases at J; junction bases unmatched: 3. Germline V gives CDR1 MRHNA, CDR2 SNTAGT. The length of the CDR3 is 15 residues. CDR3 region: CASSKLAGSTDTQYF. The DNA for the CDR3 is TGTGCCAGCAGTAAGCTAGCGGGAAGCACAGATACGCAGTATTTT.

The chain employs TRBV28 and TRBJ2-7, with no clear D. Germline-derived CDR1 and CDR2 are MDHEN and SYDVKM. With 2 bases removed from V and 2 bases from J, the gap between germline ends came to 7 bases. There are 13 residues in the CDR3. In DNA, the CDR3 is TGTGCCAGCAGTTTACGGTTCCCCTACGAGCAGTACTTC. Protein sequence: CASSLRFPYEQYF.

The genes are TRBV28 and TRBJ2-4; TRBD1 might be the D (6 bases). This CDR3 comprises 14 residues. Between the trimmed V and J ends, which lost 4 bases and 12 bases, there was a span of 19 bases. CDR1 and CDR2 from the germline V gene are MDHEN and SYDVKM. The CDR3 protein is CASSWNRDTLPQYF. The CDR3 coding sequence is TGTGCCAGCAGTTGGAACCGGGACACCCTCCCTCAGTACTTC.

This rearrangement joins TRBV27 to TRBJ1-2; D gene ambiguous. V lost 0 bases and J 0 bases, leaving 8 bases between the germline ends. The CDR3 length is 15 residues. The germline CDR1 and CDR2 sequences are MNHEY and SMNVEV (reference sequence). CDR3 residues: CASSLSGRPNYGYTF. CDR3 sequence (DNA): TGTGCCAGCAGTTTATCGGGCAGACCTAACTATGGCTACACCTTC.

There are a few counts of this clone. This chain connects TRBV5-1 to TRBJ1-1; D is unclear. Germline CDR1 and CDR2: SGHRS and YFSETQ. The CDR3 runs to 15 residues. Between the trimmed V and J ends, which lost 4 bases and 6 bases, there was a span of 19 bases. CDR3 bases: TGCGCCAGCAGCCCTGGTGGGGAGATCGGGGCTGAAGCTTTCTTT. It translates to CASSPGGEIGAEAFF.

This clone was observed once. The chain recombines TRBV5-1 with TRBJ2-2; 8 bases match TRBD2. The germline V gene encodes CDR1 SGHRS and CDR2 YFSETQ. This CDR3 has 15 residues. The J segment lost 4 bases and the V segment lost 4 bases, leaving 6 bases of the junction unmatched. The CDR3 loop reads CASSPGGRTTGELFF. CDR3 DNA sequence: TGCGCCAGCAGCCCGGGGGGGCGAACCACCGGGGAGCTGTTTTTT.

This clone came up a few times. V and J are TRBV30 and TRBJ1-4; 7 positions match TRBD1. The CDR3 is 13 amino acids. V shed 5 bases and J 5 bases; nucleotides not matched to a gene: 5. Germline V CDR1 and CDR2: GTSNPN, SVGIG (reference sequence). The CDR3 DNA follows: TGTGCCTGGCTGGGACAGCCGAATGAAAAACTGTTTTTT. Translating it yields CAWLGQPNEKLFF.

The chain recombines TRBV27 with TRBJ2-7, with 8 bases fitting TRBD1. This CDR3 region has 14 residues. V trimming: 11 bases; J trimming: 2 bases; junction bases outside the gene matches: 11. Germline CDR1 is MNHEY and CDR2 is SMNVEV (reference sequence). The CDR3 loop reads CACRQGSGPYEQYF. As DNA, the CDR3 is TGTGCCTGTCGACAGGGGTCCGGGCCCTACGAGCAGTACTTC.

The sample holds a few counts of this clone. The V gene is TRBV5-1, the J gene TRBJ2-3; TRBD2 aligns across 12 bases. The CDR3 consists of 15 residues. With V trimmed by 4 bases and J by 3 bases, 3 bases remained unmatched. The germline CDR1 and CDR2 sequences are SGHRS and YFSETQ. The CDR3: CASSPGLAGTDTQYF. CDR3 nucleotides: TGCGCCAGCAGCCCTGGACTAGCGGGGACAGATACGCAGTATTTT.

This clone was counted a single time. The V and J genes are TRBV28 and TRBJ1-4, with D unresolved. This CDR3 spans 12 amino acids. The germline gives CDR1 MDHEN, CDR2 SYDVKM. V gave up 6 bases and J gave up 8 bases, with 10 bases separating them. In DNA form, the CDR3 reads TGTGCCAGCAGGTTGACGGGGGAAAAACTGTTTTTT. Protein: CASRLTGEKLFF.

The chain has TRBV6-1 and TRBJ1-2, with D possibly TRBD1 on 6 matching bases. The CDR3 totals 14 residues. Germline V gene sequence: CDR1 MNHNS, CDR2 SASEGT. With 2 bases removed from V and 5 bases from J, the gap between germline ends came to 12 bases. This CDR3 reads CASSESGTFYGYTF. The CDR3 bases are TGTGCCAGCAGTGAATCCGGGACATTTTATGGCTACACCTTC.